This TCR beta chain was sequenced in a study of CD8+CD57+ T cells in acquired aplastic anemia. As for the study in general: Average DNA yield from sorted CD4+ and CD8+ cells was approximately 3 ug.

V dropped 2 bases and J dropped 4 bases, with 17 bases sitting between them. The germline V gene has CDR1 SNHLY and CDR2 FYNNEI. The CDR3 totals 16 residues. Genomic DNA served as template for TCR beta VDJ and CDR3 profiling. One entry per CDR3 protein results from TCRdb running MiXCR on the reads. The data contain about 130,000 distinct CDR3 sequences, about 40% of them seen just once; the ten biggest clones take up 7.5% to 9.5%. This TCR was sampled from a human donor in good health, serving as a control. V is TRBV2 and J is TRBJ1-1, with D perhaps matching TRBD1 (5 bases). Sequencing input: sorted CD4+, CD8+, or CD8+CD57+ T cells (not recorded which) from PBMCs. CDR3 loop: CASSEFGSGKGTEAFF. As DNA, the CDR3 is TGTGCCAGCAGTGAATTCGGGTCAGGGAAGGGCACTGAAGCTTTCTTT. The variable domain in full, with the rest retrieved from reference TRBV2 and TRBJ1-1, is EPEVTQTPSHQVTQMGQEVILRCVPISNHLYFYWYRQILGQKVEFLVSFYNNEISEKSEIFDDQFSVERPDGSNFTLKIRSTKLEDSAMYFCASSEFGSGKGTEAFFGQGTRLTVV.